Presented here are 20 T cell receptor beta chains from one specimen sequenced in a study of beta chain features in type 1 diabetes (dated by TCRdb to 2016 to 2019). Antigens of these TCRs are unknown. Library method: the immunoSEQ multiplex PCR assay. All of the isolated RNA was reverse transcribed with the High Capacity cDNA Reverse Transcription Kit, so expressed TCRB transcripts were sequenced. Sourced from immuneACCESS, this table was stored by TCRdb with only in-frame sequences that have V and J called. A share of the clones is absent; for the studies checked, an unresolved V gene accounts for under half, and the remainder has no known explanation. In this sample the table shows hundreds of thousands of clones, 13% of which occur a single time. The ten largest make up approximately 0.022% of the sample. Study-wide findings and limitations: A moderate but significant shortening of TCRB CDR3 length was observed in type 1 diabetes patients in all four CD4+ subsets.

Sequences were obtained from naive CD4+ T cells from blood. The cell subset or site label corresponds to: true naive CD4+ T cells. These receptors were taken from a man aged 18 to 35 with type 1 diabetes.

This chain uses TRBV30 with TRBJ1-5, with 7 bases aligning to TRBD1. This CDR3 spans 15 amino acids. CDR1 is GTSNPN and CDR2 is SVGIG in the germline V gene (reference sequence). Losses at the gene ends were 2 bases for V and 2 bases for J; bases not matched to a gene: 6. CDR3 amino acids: CAWSIPGTGNQPQHF. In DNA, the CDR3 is TGTGCCTGGAGTATCCCCGGGACAGGCAATCAGCCCCAGCATTTT.

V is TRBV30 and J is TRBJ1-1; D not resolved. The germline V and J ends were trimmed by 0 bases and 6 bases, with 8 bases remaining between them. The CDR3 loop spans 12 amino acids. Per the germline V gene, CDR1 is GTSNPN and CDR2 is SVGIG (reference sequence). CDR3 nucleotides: TGTGCCTGGAGTGTGATTAACTCTGAAGCTTTCTTT. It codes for CAWSVINSEAFF.

CDR3 region: CASSHPGQGAAGRQHF. DNA of the CDR3: TGTGCCAGCAGCCACCCGGGACAGGGGGCCGCGGGGCGCCAGCATTTT. The V call is TRBV7-9, the J call TRBJ1-5; TRBD1 matches 12 bases. Germline loops: CDR1 SEHNR, CDR2 FQNEAQ (reference sequence). The CDR3 extends over 16 amino acids. The trim removed 5 bases at V and 12 bases at J, leaving 14 bases unmatched.

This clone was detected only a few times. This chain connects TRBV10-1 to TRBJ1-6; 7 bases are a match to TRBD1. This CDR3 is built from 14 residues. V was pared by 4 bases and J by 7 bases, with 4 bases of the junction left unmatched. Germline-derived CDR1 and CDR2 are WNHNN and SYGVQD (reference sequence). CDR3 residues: CASSAGTVNSPLHF. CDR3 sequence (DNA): TGCGCCAGCAGTGCCGGGACAGTCAATTCACCCCTCCACTTT.

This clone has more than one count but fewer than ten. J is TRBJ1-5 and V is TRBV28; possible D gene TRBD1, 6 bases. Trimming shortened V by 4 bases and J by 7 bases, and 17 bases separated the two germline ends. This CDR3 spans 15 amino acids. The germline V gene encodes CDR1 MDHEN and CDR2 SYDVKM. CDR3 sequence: CASSSLRGAGQPQHF. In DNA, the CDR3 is TGTGCCAGCAGTTCCTTAAGGGGGGCAGGGCAGCCCCAGCATTTT.

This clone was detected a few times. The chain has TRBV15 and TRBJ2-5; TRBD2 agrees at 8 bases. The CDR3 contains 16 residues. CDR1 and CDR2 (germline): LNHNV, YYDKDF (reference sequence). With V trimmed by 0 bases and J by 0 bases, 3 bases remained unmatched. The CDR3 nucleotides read TGTGCCACCAGCAGAGAGGTAGCGGGGTACCAAGAGACCCAGTACTTC. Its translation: CATSREVAGYQETQYF.

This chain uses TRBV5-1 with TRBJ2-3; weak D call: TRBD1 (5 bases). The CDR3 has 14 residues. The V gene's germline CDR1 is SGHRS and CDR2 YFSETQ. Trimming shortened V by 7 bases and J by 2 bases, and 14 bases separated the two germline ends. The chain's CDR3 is CASQQGRTTDTQYF. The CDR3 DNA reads TGCGCCAGCCAGCAGGGAAGAACCACAGATACGCAGTATTTT.

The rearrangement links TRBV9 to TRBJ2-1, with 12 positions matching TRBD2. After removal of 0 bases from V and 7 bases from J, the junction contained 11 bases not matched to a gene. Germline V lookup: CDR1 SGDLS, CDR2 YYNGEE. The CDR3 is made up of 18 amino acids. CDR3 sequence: CASSVGLASGGAFNEQFF. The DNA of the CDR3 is TGTGCCAGCAGCGTAGGGTTGGCTAGCGGGGGGGCATTTAATGAGCAGTTCTTC.

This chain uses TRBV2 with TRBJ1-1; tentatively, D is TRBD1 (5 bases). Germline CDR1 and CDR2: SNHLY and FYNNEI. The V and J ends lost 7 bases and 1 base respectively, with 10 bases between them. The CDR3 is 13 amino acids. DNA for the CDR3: TGTGCCAGCAATGCGGGGGGGAACACTGAAGCTTTCTTT. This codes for CASNAGGNTEAFF.

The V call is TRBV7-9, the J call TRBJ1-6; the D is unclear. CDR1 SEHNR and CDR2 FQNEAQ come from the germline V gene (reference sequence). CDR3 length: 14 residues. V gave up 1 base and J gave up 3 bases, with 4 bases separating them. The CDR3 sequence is CASSLEGYNSPLHF. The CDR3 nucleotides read TGTGCCAGCAGCTTAGAGGGCTATAATTCACCCCTCCACTTT. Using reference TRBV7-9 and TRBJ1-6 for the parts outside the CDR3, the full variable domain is DTGVSQNPRHKITKRGQNVTFRCDPISEHNRLYWYRQTLGQGPEFLTYFQNEAQLEKSRLLSDRFSAERPKGSFSTLEIQRTEQGDSAMYLCASSLEGYNSPLHFGNGTRLTVT.

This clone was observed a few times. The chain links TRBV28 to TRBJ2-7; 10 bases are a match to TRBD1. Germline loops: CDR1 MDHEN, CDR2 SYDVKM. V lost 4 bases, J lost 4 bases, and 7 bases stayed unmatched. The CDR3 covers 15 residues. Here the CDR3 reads CASSSTGQGTYEQYF. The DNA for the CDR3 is TGTGCCAGCAGTTCTACGGGACAGGGGACGTACGAGCAGTACTTC.

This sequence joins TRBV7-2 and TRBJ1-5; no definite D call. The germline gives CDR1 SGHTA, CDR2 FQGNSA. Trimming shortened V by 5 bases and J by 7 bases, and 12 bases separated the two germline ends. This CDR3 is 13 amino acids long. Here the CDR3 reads CASSLTRAQPQHF. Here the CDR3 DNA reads TGTGCCAGCAGCCTGACTAGGGCCCAGCCCCAGCATTTT.

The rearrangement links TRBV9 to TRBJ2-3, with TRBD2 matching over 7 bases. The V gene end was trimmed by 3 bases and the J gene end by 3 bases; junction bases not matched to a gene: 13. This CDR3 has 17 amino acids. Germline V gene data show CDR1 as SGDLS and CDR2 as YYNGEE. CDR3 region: CASSAGTTGLLTDTQYF. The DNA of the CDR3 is TGTGCCAGCAGCGCCGGGACTACGGGGCTCTTAACAGATACGCAGTATTTT.

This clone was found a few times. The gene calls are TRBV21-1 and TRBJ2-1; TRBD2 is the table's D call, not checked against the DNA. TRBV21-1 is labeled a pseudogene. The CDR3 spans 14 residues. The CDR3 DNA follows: TGTGCCAGCAGCAAAGGGGGAGTAGGCGATGAGCAGTTCTTC. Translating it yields CASSKGGVGDEQFF.

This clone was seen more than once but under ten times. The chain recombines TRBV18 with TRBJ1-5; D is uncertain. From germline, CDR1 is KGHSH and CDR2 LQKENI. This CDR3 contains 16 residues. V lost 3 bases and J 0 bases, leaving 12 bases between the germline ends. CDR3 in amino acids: CASSPAQRGSNQPQHF. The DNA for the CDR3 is TGTGCCAGCTCACCTGCACAGCGGGGTAGCAATCAGCCCCAGCATTTT.

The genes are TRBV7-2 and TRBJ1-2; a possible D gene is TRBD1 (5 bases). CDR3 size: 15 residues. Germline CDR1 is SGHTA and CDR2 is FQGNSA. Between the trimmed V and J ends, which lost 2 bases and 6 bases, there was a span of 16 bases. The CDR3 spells CASSLKGSLLNGYTF. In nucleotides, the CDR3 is TGTGCCAGCAGCTTAAAGGGGTCACTATTAAATGGCTACACCTTC.

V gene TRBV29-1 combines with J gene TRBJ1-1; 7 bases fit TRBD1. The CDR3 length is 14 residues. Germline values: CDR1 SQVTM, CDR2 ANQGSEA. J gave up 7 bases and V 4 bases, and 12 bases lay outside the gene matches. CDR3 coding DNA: TGCAGCGTTGTTTCCGAGACAGGGATCAGTGAAGCTTTCTTT. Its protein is CSVVSETGISEAFF.

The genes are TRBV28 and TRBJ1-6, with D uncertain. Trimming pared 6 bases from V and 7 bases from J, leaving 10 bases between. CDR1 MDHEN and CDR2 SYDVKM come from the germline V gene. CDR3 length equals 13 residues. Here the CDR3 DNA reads TGTGCCAGCAGCCCCCCGGTGAATTCACCCCTCCACTTT. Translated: CASSPPVNSPLHF.

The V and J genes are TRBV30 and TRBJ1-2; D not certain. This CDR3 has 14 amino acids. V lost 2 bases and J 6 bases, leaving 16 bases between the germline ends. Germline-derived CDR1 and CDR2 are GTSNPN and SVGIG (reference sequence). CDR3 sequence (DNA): TGTGCCTGGAGTACACGCCAAGGGCTCCATGGCTACACCTTC. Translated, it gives CAWSTRQGLHGYTF.

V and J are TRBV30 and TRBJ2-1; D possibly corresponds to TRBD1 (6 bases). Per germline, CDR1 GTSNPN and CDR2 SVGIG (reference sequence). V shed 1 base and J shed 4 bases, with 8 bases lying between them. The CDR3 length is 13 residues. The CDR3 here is CAWSGGPYNEQFF. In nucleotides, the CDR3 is TGTGCCTGGAGTGGGGGGCCATACAATGAGCAGTTCTTC.